A single sample is the source of the 17 T cell receptor beta chains below, sequenced in a study of blood T cell repertoires in COVID-19. Profiling relied on immunoSEQ multiplex PCR, and the TCRdb table lists in-frame clones only, not all of them. The sample lists some 29,000 clones, roughly 88% seen once, with under 35% in the top ten. The sample comprised peripheral blood. These receptors were collected from a woman older than 75 with COVID-19, enrolled during active disease.

In this sample, this clone turned up a few times. The chain employs TRBV4-1 and TRBJ2-7; 7 positions agree with TRBD2. This CDR3 has 15 amino acids. V shed 2 bases, J shed 3 bases, and the junction held 7 bases outside the gene matches. CDR1 is MGHRA, CDR2 YSYEKL, per germline. The CDR3 bases are TGCGCCAGCAGCCAACCAGGGCCTAGCGGCTACGAGCAGTACTTC. Protein product: CASSQPGPSGYEQYF.

This chain connects TRBV6-5 to TRBJ2-5; D possibly corresponds to TRBD2 (7 bases). Germline V gives CDR1 MNHEY, CDR2 SVGAGI. This CDR3 is built from 14 residues. The CDR3 DNA follows: TGTTCCTCCGCCGGGGGGCTGAGGCGAGAGACCCAGTACTTC. As protein: CSSAGGLRRETQYF.

The chain links TRBV18 to TRBJ1-2; D gene uncertain. V lost 4 bases, J lost 1 base, and 10 bases lay in between. CDR3 length: 14 residues. CDR1 is KGHSH and CDR2 is LQKENI in the germline V gene. The CDR3 DNA reads as TGTGCCAGCTCACTTCTAGAAGATAACTATGGCTACACCTTC. The encoded protein is CASSLLEDNYGYTF. Full variable domain (remainder filled in from reference TRBV18 and TRBJ1-2): NAGVMQNPRHLVRRRGQEARLRCSPMKGHSHVYWYRQLPEEGLKFMVYLQKENIIDESGMPKERFSAEFPKEGPSILRIQQVVRGDSAAYFCASSLLEDNYGYTFGSGTRLTVV.

In its sample, this clone was seen a few times. The rearrangement links TRBV18 to TRBJ1-6; tentative D call: TRBD1 (5 bases). This CDR3 is 14 amino acids long. Germline V gene lookup returns CDR1 KGHSH and CDR2 LQKENI. V was shortened by 6 bases and J by 10 bases, with 16 bases between the two germline ends. The DNA for the CDR3 is TGTGCCAGCTCGGGGCTGGAGCTAAGGTCACCCCTCCACTTT. It is translated as CASSGLELRSPLHF.

The genes are TRBV18 and TRBJ1-5, with D possibly matching TRBD1 (5 bases). Trimming left V 5 bases short and J 1 base short, with 12 bases between. Germline values: CDR1 KGHSH, CDR2 LQKENI. The CDR3 has 15 amino acids. The CDR3 DNA is TGTGCCAGCTCATCGGCGACAGAGAGCAATCAGCCCCAGCATTTT. Amino acid sequence: CASSSATESNQPQHF.

In DNA form, the CDR3 reads TGCGCCAGCAGCTTACAGACAGCGAACACCGGGGAGCTGTTTTTT. Its translation: CASSLQTANTGELFF. The chain joins TRBV5-1 to TRBJ2-2; TRBD1 might be the D (5 bases). Germline CDR1 SGHRS, CDR2 YFSETQ. Deletions cut 2 bases from V and 0 bases from J, with 8 bases between. The CDR3 consists of 15 residues.

The V and J genes are TRBV6-6 and TRBJ1-3, with D maybe TRBD1 (6 bases). The CDR3 length is 15 residues. Trimming pared 6 bases from V and 4 bases from J, leaving 16 bases between. Per germline, CDR1 MNHNY and CDR2 SVGAGI (reference sequence). The CDR3: CASSAGAGAGNTIYF. CDR3 nucleotide sequence: TGTGCCAGCAGCGCAGGGGCAGGGGCGGGAAACACCATATATTTT.

J is TRBJ1-1 and V is TRBV7-8; D may be TRBD1 (6 bases). The CDR3 covers 13 residues. Germline values: CDR1 SGHVS, CDR2 FQNEAQ. Trimming shortened V by 5 bases and J by 5 bases, and 12 bases separated the two germline ends. The CDR3 region has the DNA TGTGCCAGCAGCATACAGGGTCGGACTGAAGCTTTCTTT. Translation: CASSIQGRTEAFF.

This rearrangement joins TRBV6-1 to TRBJ2-7, with D possibly being TRBD1 (6 bases). CDR1 is MNHNS and CDR2 is SASEGT in the germline V gene. The CDR3 is made up of 15 amino acids. The germline V and J ends were trimmed by 0 bases and 4 bases, with 13 bases remaining between them. In DNA, the CDR3 is TGTGCCAGCAGTGAAGCGGACAGTCCTCTTTACGAGCAGTACTTC. This sequence encodes CASSEADSPLYEQYF.

The rearrangement joins TRBV5-6 to TRBJ2-1; D unclear. CDR3 length: 15 residues. Trimming cost V 1 base and J 0 bases, with 8 bases left between them. The germline CDR1 and CDR2 sequences are SGHDT and YYEEEE. DNA for the CDR3: TGTGCCAGCAGCTTGCAGGTTAGCTCCTACAATGAGCAGTTCTTC. Its protein product is CASSLQVSSYNEQFF.

The chain combines TRBV6-2 or TRBV6-3 with TRBJ2-3; perhaps TRBD1 as D (6 bases). The length of the CDR3 is 16 residues. Per germline, CDR1 MNHEY and CDR2 SVGEGT. V lost 0 bases and J 3 bases, leaving 13 bases between the germline ends. Here the CDR3 DNA reads TGTGCCAGCAGTTACTCAGGGAGAGGGGGAACAGATACGCAGTATTTT. Translating gives CASSYSGRGGTDTQYF.

This clone was counted a single time. The V gene is TRBV21-1, the J gene TRBJ2-1; TRBD2 was called by the table and not checked on the DNA. TRBV21-1 is flagged as a pseudogene. The CDR3 contains 12 residues. In nucleotides, the CDR3 is TGTGCCAGCAGCAAAGGGAGGATAATACAGTTCTTC. This codes for CASSKGRIIQFF.

This chain connects TRBV2 to TRBJ2-1; the D gene is possibly TRBD1 (5 bases). V lost 4 bases to trimming and J lost 4 bases, with 17 bases between them. CDR1 and CDR2 from the germline V gene are SNHLY and FYNNEI. This CDR3 spans 16 amino acids. CDR3 protein: CASSGGELPVYNEQFF. The CDR3 nucleotides are TGTGCCAGCAGTGGGGGCGAACTACCCGTTTACAATGAGCAGTTCTTC.

The CDR3 region is CASSLSDRANEKLFF. CDR3 in DNA: TGTGCCAGCAGTTTATCGGACAGAGCTAATGAAAAACTGTTTTTT. The V call is TRBV27, the J call TRBJ1-4; TRBD1 is a possible D gene (6 bases). Trimming cost V 0 bases and J 3 bases, with 8 bases left between them. Germline V lookup: CDR1 MNHEY, CDR2 SMNVEV (reference sequence). The CDR3 covers 15 residues.

The rearrangement joins TRBV7-9 to TRBJ2-1; 7 bases are shared with TRBD1. CDR1 and CDR2 (germline): SEHNR, FQNEAQ (reference sequence). CDR3 length: 16 residues. J lost 3 bases, V lost 5 bases, and 10 bases had no gene match. CDR3 region: CASSRTGTAGYNEQFF. The CDR3 nucleotides read TGTGCCAGCAGCCGCACCGGGACAGCCGGCTACAATGAGCAGTTCTTC.

This clone was detected only a few times. This chain uses TRBV6-5 with TRBJ1-6; 12 bases map to TRBD1. Germline V lookup: CDR1 MNHEY, CDR2 SVGAGI. Trimming cost V 0 bases and J 9 bases; bases outside gene matches: 3. The CDR3 has 16 residues. The CDR3 reads CASSYSGTGGPSPLHF. The CDR3 nucleotides are TGTGCCAGCAGTTACTCCGGGACAGGGGGCCCTTCACCCCTCCACTTT.

This chain joins TRBV2 and TRBJ2-6, with 8 nucleotides matching TRBD1. J was trimmed by 2 bases and V by 8 bases; bases with no gene match: 5. CDR3 size: 15 residues. Germline V lookup: CDR1 SNHLY, CDR2 FYNNEI. In nucleotides, the CDR3 is TGTGCCAGCGGATTACAGGGGGCTGGGGCCAACGTCCTGACTTTC. Translated, it gives CASGLQGAGANVLTF. Complete variable domain (other parts from reference TRBV2 and TRBJ2-6): EPEVTQTPSHQVTQMGQEVILRCVPISNHLYFYWYRQILGQKVEFLVSFYNNEISEKSEIFDDQFSVERPDGSNFTLKIRSTKLEDSAMYFCASGLQGAGANVLTFGAGSRLTVL.